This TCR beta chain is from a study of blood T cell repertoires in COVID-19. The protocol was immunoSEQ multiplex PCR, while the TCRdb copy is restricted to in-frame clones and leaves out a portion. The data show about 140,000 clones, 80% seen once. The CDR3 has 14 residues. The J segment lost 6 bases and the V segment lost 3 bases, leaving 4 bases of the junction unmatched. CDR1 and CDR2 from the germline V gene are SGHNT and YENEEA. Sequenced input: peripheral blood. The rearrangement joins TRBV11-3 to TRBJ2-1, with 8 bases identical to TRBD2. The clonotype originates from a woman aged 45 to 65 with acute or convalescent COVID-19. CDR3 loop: CASSFAGLANEQFF. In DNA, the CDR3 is TGTGCCAGCAGCTTCGCCGGACTAGCCAATGAGCAGTTCTTC. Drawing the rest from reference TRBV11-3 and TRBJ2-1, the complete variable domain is EAGVVQSPRYKIIEKKQPVAFWCNPISGHNTLYWYLQNLGQGPELLIRYENEEAVDDSQLPKDRFSAERLKGVDSTLKIQPAELGDSAVYLCASSFAGLANEQFFGPGTRLTVL.